The T cell receptor beta chain described here comes from a study of response to subunit inactivated influenza vaccine. The study's findings and limits: The authors suggested that few new T cells are recruited per seasonal influenza vaccination.

The CDR3 has 14 residues. V lost 2 bases and J 4 bases, leaving 10 bases between the germline ends. In its sample, this clonotype was seen a few times. Its antigen is still unknown. TCRdb re-analysed the RT-PCR reads in MiXCR, keeping a single row per CDR3 protein. The sample carries almost 600,000 distinct CDR3 sequences, approximately 15% recorded once. The receptor was isolated from a man in his forties or fifties who received an inactivated influenza vaccine. Material: PBMCs from blood, obtained 11 to 12 days after vaccination. The rearrangement joins TRBV12-3 or TRBV12-4 to TRBJ2-3; no reliable D call. CDR3 amino acids: CASSLSPRADTQYF. CDR3 nucleotides: TGTGCCAGCAGTTTAAGCCCCCGGGCAGATACGCAGTATTTT.